One and the same sample provided the 23 T cell receptor beta chains below, sequenced in a study of long-term antiretroviral therapy in people with HIV. A v3.0 immunoSEQ assay was performed at survey level. Profiling relied on immunoSEQ multiplex PCR, and the TCRdb table lists in-frame clones only, not all of them. This table has 30,000 to 35,000 clones, 65% to 85% appearing once. Sample: unsorted PBMCs, taken 3 years after starting antiretroviral therapy. Receptors originate from a man in his fifties or sixties with HIV.

The rearrangement joins TRBV7-9 to TRBJ1-2; 9 positions match TRBD1. The CDR3 spans 14 residues. Per germline, CDR1 SEHNR and CDR2 FQNEAQ (reference sequence). V gave up 7 bases and J gave up 4 bases; unmatched junction bases: 7. CDR3 sequence (DNA): TGTGCCAGCACTCCGGGACAGGGCCTCTATGGCTACACCTTC. It encodes CASTPGQGLYGYTF.

This clone occurred a few times. The chain employs TRBV28 and TRBJ2-5; maybe TRBD2 (6 bases). From germline, CDR1 is MDHEN and CDR2 SYDVKM. This CDR3 is 14 amino acids long. Trimming left V 6 bases short and J 3 bases short, with 14 bases between. CDR3 DNA sequence: TGTGCCAGCAGCCGTACTAGCCCCAAAGAGACCCAGTACTTC. This gives the protein CASSRTSPKETQYF.

The chain joins TRBV5-6 to TRBJ2-7, with 11 bases aligning to TRBD1. CDR1 is SGHDT, CDR2 YYEEEE, per germline. This CDR3 spans 15 amino acids. Trimming at V came to 2 bases and at J to 7 bases, leaving 8 bases not matched to a gene. The CDR3 reads CASSFVRDRGLEQYF. The CDR3 DNA follows: TGTGCCAGCAGCTTCGTCCGGGACAGGGGGTTAGAGCAGTACTTC.

J is TRBJ1-2 and V is TRBV14, with D unclear. V lost 1 base and J 3 bases, leaving 3 bases between the germline ends. The germline CDR1 and CDR2 sequences are SGHDN and FVKESK. The CDR3 spans 12 residues. The CDR3 here is CASSQVDYGYTF. The DNA for the CDR3 is TGTGCCAGCAGCCAAGTCGACTATGGCTACACCTTC.

The J gene is TRBJ1-1, the V gene TRBV7-9; TRBD1 matches 10 bases. The CDR3 sequence is 15 residues long. V was clipped by 3 bases and J by 5 bases; unmatched bases: 6. The V gene's germline CDR1 is SEHNR and CDR2 FQNEAQ (reference sequence). CDR3 DNA: TGTGCCAGCAGCTTTCGACAGGGGGCAGAGACTGAAGCTTTCTTT. This sequence encodes CASSFRQGAETEAFF. The full variable domain, in which reference TRBV7-9 and TRBJ1-1 provide the parts outside the CDR3, is DTGVSQNPRHKITKRGQNVTFRCDPISEHNRLYWYRQTLGQGPEFLTYFQNEAQLEKSRLLSDRFSAERPKGSFSTLEIQRTEQGDSAMYLCASSFRQGAETEAFFGQGTRLTVV.

The chain couples TRBV6-5 to TRBJ2-3; the D gene is possibly TRBD2 (6 bases). Germline CDR1 reads MNHEY; CDR2 reads SVGAGI. The CDR3 spans 15 residues. Trimming pared 6 bases from V and 3 bases from J, leaving 16 bases between. The CDR3 DNA is TGTGCCAGCAGCCAAAGTTGGGCGGGGACAGATACGCAGTATTTT. Its protein is CASSQSWAGTDTQYF.

This chain uses TRBV15 with TRBJ1-5; D unresolved. This CDR3 contains 14 residues. Trimming took 5 bases from V and 0 from J, leaving 8 bases between them. In germline, CDR1 is LNHNV, CDR2 YYDKDF (reference sequence). CDR3 protein: CATSSRYSNQPQHF. The CDR3 DNA reads as TGTGCCACCAGCTCCAGGTATAGCAATCAGCCCCAGCATTTT.

This chain links TRBV4-3 with TRBJ2-5; no firm D call. Germline CDR1 is LGHNA and CDR2 is YSLEER. The CDR3 runs to 14 residues. V dropped 4 bases and J dropped 4 bases, with 13 bases sitting between them. The chain's CDR3 is CASSPQLGPETQYF. In DNA, the CDR3 is TGCGCCAGCAGCCCACAACTTGGCCCAGAGACCCAGTACTTC.

The chain uses TRBV29-1 and TRBJ2-1; D possibly matches TRBD1 or TRBD2 (5 bases each). V was clipped by 7 bases and J by 12 bases, with 16 bases between them. There are 11 residues in the CDR3. CDR1 is SQVTM, CDR2 ANQGSEA, per germline. The DNA for the CDR3 is TGCAGCGCCGGTGGGACCAAAGGGCAGTTCTTC. Protein: CSAGGTKGQFF.

The gene calls are TRBV2 and TRBJ1-3; D is ambiguous. With 4 bases removed from V and 7 bases from J, the gap between germline ends came to 8 bases. CDR3 length: 12 residues. Germline V gives CDR1 SNHLY, CDR2 FYNNEI. This CDR3 reads CASSAIGNTIYF. CDR3 bases: TGTGCCAGCAGTGCGATAGGGAACACCATATATTTT.

The chain joins TRBV6-1 to TRBJ1-2; D not certain. The germline V gene has CDR1 MNHNS and CDR2 SASEGT. Trimming left V 2 bases short and J 7 bases short, with 11 bases between. This CDR3 has 13 amino acids. The CDR3 DNA sequence: TGTGCCAGCAGTGAATTAAGTATGGGTGGCTACACCTTC. Its translation: CASSELSMGGYTF.

This chain links TRBV4-3 with TRBJ2-4; 7 nucleotides agree with TRBD1. The CDR3 covers 14 residues. The J segment lost 3 bases and the V segment lost 4 bases, leaving 3 bases of the junction unmatched. Germline CDR1 reads LGHNA; CDR2 reads YSLEER. The CDR3 loop reads CASSRRDSKNIQYF. Here the CDR3 DNA reads TGCGCCAGCAGCCGCCGGGACAGCAAAAACATTCAGTACTTC.

This chain connects TRBV12-5 to TRBJ2-1, with D tentatively TRBD2 (5 bases). Per the germline V gene, CDR1 is LGHNT and CDR2 is FRNRAP. The length of the CDR3 is 13 residues. V lost 4 bases and J lost 4, with 8 bases in between. The CDR3 reads CASGSEVYNEQFF. DNA for the CDR3: TGTGCTAGTGGTTCGGAGGTATACAATGAGCAGTTCTTC.

The CDR3 reads CASSQDTGETQYF. The CDR3 nucleotides read TGTGCCAGCAGCCAGGACACTGGAGAGACCCAGTACTTC. This chain links TRBV9 with TRBJ2-5; D is possibly TRBD1 (5 bases). Trimming took 4 bases from V and 4 from J, leaving 11 bases between them. The CDR3 is 13 residues long. Germline loops: CDR1 SGDLS, CDR2 YYNGEE.

V and J are TRBV5-4 and TRBJ2-2; TRBD2 aligns across 9 bases. The V segment lost 4 bases and the J segment 6 bases; nucleotides outside the gene matches: 10. Germline V gene lookup returns CDR1 SGHNT and CDR2 YYREEE (reference sequence). This CDR3 region has 16 residues. The CDR3 bases are TGTGCCAGCAGCCCCCTGACTAGCGGCGAGGCCGGGGAGCTGTTTTTT. It specifies CASSPLTSGEAGELFF. Full variable domain (remainder filled in from reference TRBV5-4 and TRBJ2-2): ETGVTQSPTHLIKTRGQQVTLRCSSQSGHNTVSWYQQALGQGPQFIFQYYREEENGRGNFPPRFSGLQFPNYSSELNVNALELDDSALYLCASSPLTSGEAGELFFGEGSRLTVL.

The chain employs TRBV6-1 and TRBJ2-5; perhaps D is TRBD1 or TRBD2 (5 bases each). The ends were cut back, 2 bases at V and 9 bases at J, with 22 bases in the middle. The length of the CDR3 is 16 residues. CDR1 and CDR2 from the germline V gene are MNHNS and SASEGT. The CDR3 region is CASSEIGRTGRGAQYF. DNA of the CDR3: TGTGCCAGCAGTGAAATAGGACGGACTGGGAGAGGGGCCCAGTACTTC.

CDR3 nucleotide sequence: TGTGCCAGCAGCGCGCTAAGGGGGACCTCCTACGAGCAGTACTTC. Protein: CASSALRGTSYEQYF. The rearrangement uses TRBV28 and TRBJ2-7, with D perhaps TRBD1 (6 bases). Trimming removed 6 bases at V and 0 bases at J, with 15 bases between. Per the germline V gene, CDR1 is MDHEN and CDR2 is SYDVKM. This CDR3 is built from 15 residues.

CDR3 loop: CASSYFGTSGGAGTDTQYF. The CDR3 region has the DNA TGTGCCAGCAGCTACTTCGGGACTAGCGGGGGGGCGGGCACAGATACGCAGTATTTT. V usage is TRBV5-4 and J usage is TRBJ2-3; 16 bases match TRBD2. CDR3 length: 19 residues. Germline loops: CDR1 SGHNT, CDR2 YYREEE (reference sequence). With 3 bases clipped from V and 1 base from J, the junction kept 8 bases outside the gene matches.

The chain couples TRBV2 to TRBJ2-4; no clear D. V was trimmed by 5 bases and J by 7 bases, leaving 15 bases between them. The CDR3 is 14 residues long. CDR1 is SNHLY, CDR2 FYNNEI, per germline. CDR3 nucleotides: TGTGCCAGCAGTCCCATGGGGAAAGGGAACATTCAGTACTTC. Translating it yields CASSPMGKGNIQYF.

The V and J genes are TRBV7-8 and TRBJ2-3; D ambiguous. CDR1 and CDR2 from the germline V gene are SGHVS and FQNEAQ. V gave up 3 bases and J gave up 2 bases, with 9 bases separating them. This CDR3 is 14 amino acids long. CDR3 bases: TGTGCCAGCAGCTTTTACCTGAACACAGATACGCAGTATTTT. It yields the protein CASSFYLNTDTQYF.

The chain couples TRBV14 to TRBJ2-1; D is possibly TRBD2 (5 bases). Germline loops: CDR1 SGHDN, CDR2 FVKESK. V lost 1 base, J lost 0 bases, and 10 bases lay in between. The CDR3 is 16 residues long. CDR3 protein: CASSQAAASSYNEQFF. The CDR3 region has the DNA TGTGCCAGCAGCCAAGCAGCGGCCAGCTCCTACAATGAGCAGTTCTTC.

The V gene is TRBV29-1, the J gene TRBJ1-4, with 10 bases identical to TRBD1. The CDR3 has 14 residues. V lost 5 bases to trimming and J lost 7 bases; unmatched junction nucleotides: 7. From germline, CDR1 is SQVTM and CDR2 ANQGSEA. CDR3 sequence (DNA): TGCAGCGTTCATCCGGGACAGGGGCGTGAAAAACTGTTTTTT. It specifies CSVHPGQGREKLFF.

The V gene is TRBV10-3, the J gene TRBJ2-3; TRBD2 aligns across 10 bases. Germline V CDR1 and CDR2: ENHRY, SYGVKD. V dropped 6 bases and J dropped 3; count of bases not matched to a gene: 6. The CDR3 runs 15 residues. The CDR3 here is CAIRAGLARTDTQYF. The CDR3, as DNA: TGTGCCATCAGGGCGGGACTAGCGAGGACAGATACGCAGTATTTT.